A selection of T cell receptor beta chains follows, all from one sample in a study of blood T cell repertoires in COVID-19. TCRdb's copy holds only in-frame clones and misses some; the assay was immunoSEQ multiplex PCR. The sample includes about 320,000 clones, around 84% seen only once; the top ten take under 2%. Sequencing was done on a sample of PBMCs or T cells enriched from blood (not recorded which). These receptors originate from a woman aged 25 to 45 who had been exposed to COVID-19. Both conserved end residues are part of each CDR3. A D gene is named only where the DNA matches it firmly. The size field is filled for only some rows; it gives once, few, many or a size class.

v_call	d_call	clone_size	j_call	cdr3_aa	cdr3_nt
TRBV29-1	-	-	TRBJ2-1	CSVVISYNEQFF	TGCAGCGTTGTTATATCCTACAATGAGCAGTTCTTC
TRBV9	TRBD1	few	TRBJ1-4	CASSVAVTGGEKLFF	TGTGCCAGCAGCGTAGCGGTTACAGGGGGTGAAAAACTGTTTTTT
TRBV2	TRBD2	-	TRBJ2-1	CASRNVGGGNEQFF	TGTGCCAGCAGGAACGTCGGGGGAGGGAATGAGCAGTTCTTC
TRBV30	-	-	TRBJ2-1	CAWTRGLSYNEQFF	TGTGCCTGGACGAGGGGACTCTCCTACAATGAGCAGTTCTTC
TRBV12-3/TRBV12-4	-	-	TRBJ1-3	CASSFNSGNTIYF	TGTGCCAGCAGTTTTAACTCTGGAAACACCATATATTTT
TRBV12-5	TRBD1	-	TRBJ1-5	CASGLSTGATQPQHF	TGTGCTAGTGGTTTGTCGACAGGGGCCACTCAGCCCCAGCATTTT
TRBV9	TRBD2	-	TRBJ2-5	CASSVGTSEQETQYF	TGTGCCAGCAGCGTAGGGACTAGCGAACAAGAGACCCAGTACTTC
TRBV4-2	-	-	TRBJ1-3	CASSPEFSQGNTIYF	TGTGCCAGCAGCCCTGAGTTCTCCCAGGGGAACACCATATATTTT
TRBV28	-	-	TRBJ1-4	CASTNYATNEKLFF	TGTGCCAGCACCAACTATGCAACTAATGAAAAACTGTTTTTT
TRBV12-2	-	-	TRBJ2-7	CASRLDLAGVLYEQYF	TGTGCAAGTCGCTTAGATCTAGCGGGGGTTCTCTACGAGCAGTACTTC
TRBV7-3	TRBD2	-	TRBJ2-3	CASSYPGLAGECDTQYF	TGTGCCAGCAGCTACCCCGGACTAGCGGGAGAATGCGATACGCAGTATTTT
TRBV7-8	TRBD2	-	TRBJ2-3	CASSRTGTSGSDTQYF	TGTGCCAGCAGCCGTACCGGGACTAGCGGATCAGATACGCAGTATTTT
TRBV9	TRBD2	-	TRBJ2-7	CASSVAVAGLYEQYF	TGTGCCAGCAGCGTAGCCGTAGCGGGATTGTACGAGCAGTACTTC
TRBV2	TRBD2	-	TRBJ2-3	CASSDVSGTDTQYF	TGTGCCAGCAGTGATGTTAGCGGGACTGATACGCAGTATTTT
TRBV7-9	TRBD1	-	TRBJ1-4	CASSFSPGQGKFEKLFF	TGTGCCAGCAGCTTCTCACCGGGACAGGGAAAGTTTGAAAAACTGTTTTTT
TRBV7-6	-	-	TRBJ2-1	CASSFGGGGIEQFF	TGTGCCAGCAGCTTCGGTGGGGGGGGCATTGAGCAGTTCTTC